Listed below are T cell receptor beta chains from one sample, sequenced in a study of shared clonotypes between healthy human individuals. The table came from immunoSEQ multiplex PCR; TCRdb's copy has only in-frame clones and leaves some out. The sample yields roughly 2.5 million clones, just over 90% seen once. The sequenced sample was naive CD4+ T cells sorted from blood. Receptor source: a man aged 18 to 35 in good health. Both conserved end residues are part of each CDR3. D genes are given only for firm matches. Clone sizes are given selectively: once, few, many, or a class where the clone is expanded.

clone size,J gene,D gene,V gene,CDR3 length,CDR3 DNA,CDR3 protein
-,TRBJ2-7,-,TRBV28,13,TGTGCCAGCATCTCGCGGTCGAGCTACGAGCAGTACTTC,CASISRSSYEQYF
-,TRBJ2-3,TRBD1,TRBV5-1,15,TGCGCCAGCAGCCTGACAGGGGTTAGCACAGATACGCAGTATTTT,CASSLTGVSTDTQYF
-,TRBJ2-7,TRBD1,TRBV25-1,14,TGTGCCAGCAGCAACCTGGACAGGGGGAACGAGCAGTACTTC,CASSNLDRGNEQYF
-,TRBJ2-1,TRBD1,TRBV9,16,TGTGCCAGCAGCTCGACAGGGGTCAGCTCCTACAATGAGCAGTTCTTC,CASSSTGVSSYNEQFF
-,TRBJ1-2,-,TRBV5-8,12,TGTGCCAGCAGCTTTAGGAGCTATGGCTACACCTTC,CASSFRSYGYTF
-,TRBJ1-4,-,TRBV18,14,TGTGCCAGCTCAATCGGGACAACTAATGAAAAACTGTTTTTT,CASSIGTTNEKLFF
-,TRBJ1-6,-,TRBV5-1,14,TGCGCCAGCAGACGGGACGGAGGTCGGTCACCCCTCCACTTT,CASRRDGGRSPLHF
-,TRBJ2-5,-,TRBV4-3,15,TGCGCCAGCAGCCAAGATCATGCGGTTGGTGAGACCCAGTACTTC,CASSQDHAVGETQYF
-,TRBJ2-1,TRBD2,TRBV7-8,15,TGTGCCAGCACCGGGACTAGCGGGAGGGGGGGTGAGCAGTTCTTC,CASTGTSGRGGEQFF
-,TRBJ2-1,TRBD2,TRBV10-3,15,TGTGCCAGCGGGACTAGCGGGACTAGTGACAATGAGCAGTTCTTC,CASGTSGTSDNEQFF
-,TRBJ2-7,-,TRBV11-2,17,TGTGCCAGCAGCTTAGATGGCAACAGGTTTCCTTCCTACGAGCAGTACTTC,CASSLDGNRFPSYEQYF
-,TRBJ1-2,-,TRBV5-1,16,TGCGCCAGCAGCTTGGCTACAGGGAATGCTGCGGGTGGCTACACCTTC,CASSLATGNAAGGYTF
-,TRBJ1-1,-,TRBV28,15,TGTGCCAGCAGTTCGGGAGGCCACGCCCGCACTGAAGCTTTCTTT,CASSSGGHARTEAFF
-,TRBJ1-5,-,TRBV30,15,TGTGCCTGGAGTGTATACCCGGGCCAAAATCAGCCCCAGCATTTT,CAWSVYPGQNQPQHF
-,TRBJ1-6,-,TRBV6-6,15,TGTGCCAGCAGTACCGCAGGGGTTTATAATTCACCCCTCCACTTT,CASSTAGVYNSPLHF
-,TRBJ1-5,-,TRBV2,14,TGTGCCAGCAGTGAGGTGGGCCCCAATCAGCCCCAGCATTTT,CASSEVGPNQPQHF
-,TRBJ2-3,-,TRBV5-4,15,TGTGCCAGCAGCTTGGATCCGGGGGACCAAGATACGCAGTATTTT,CASSLDPGDQDTQYF
-,TRBJ2-1,-,TRBV5-1,17,TGCGCCAGCAGCTTGACTGGGGGGCGGTCTCTGGACAATGAGCAGTTCTTC,CASSLTGGRSLDNEQFF
-,TRBJ2-7,-,TRBV5-4,13,TGTGCCAGCAGCTTGGACAGAAGCTACGAGCAGTACTTC,CASSLDRSYEQYF
-,TRBJ1-6,-,TRBV6-5,13,TGTGCCAGCAGCCAGGGAGGTAATTCACCCCTCCACTTT,CASSQGGNSPLHF
-,TRBJ1-1,TRBD1,TRBV19,13,TGTGCCAGTAGCGGACAGGGTGGCTCTGAAGCTTTCTTT,CASSGQGGSEAFF
-,TRBJ1-1,-,TRBV6-1,15,TGTGCCAGCAGTACGGACCACTTCGGGGCGACTGAAGCTTTCTTT,CASSTDHFGATEAFF
few,TRBJ1-5,-,TRBV5-1,15,TGCGCCAGCAGCTTGGCGGATGATAGCAATCAGCCCCAGCATTTT,CASSLADDSNQPQHF
-,TRBJ1-3,-,TRBV2,15,TGTGCCAGCAGTGAAGGCGCCGGTTCTGGAAACACCATATATTTT,CASSEGAGSGNTIYF
-,TRBJ2-3,TRBD2,TRBV28,16,TGTGCCAGCAGATCCGGGACTAGACTCTCCACAGATACGCAGTATTTT,CASRSGTRLSTDTQYF
-,TRBJ1-6,-,TRBV5-4,14,TGTGCCAGCAGCTTGGACAGGGAGAATTCACCCCTCCACTTT,CASSLDRENSPLHF
-,TRBJ2-2,TRBD1,TRBV5-1,15,TGCGCCAGCAGTGGACAGGGGTCGAACACCGGGGAGCTGTTTTTT,CASSGQGSNTGELFF
-,TRBJ1-3,-,TRBV5-5,13,TGTGCCAGCAGCGTCCGCTCTGGAAACACCATATATTTT,CASSVRSGNTIYF
once,TRBJ2-7,TRBD2,TRBV2,14,TGTGCCAGCAGTGGACGGGAGGTCTACTACGAGCAGTACTTC,CASSGREVYYEQYF
-,TRBJ2-5,-,TRBV30,12,TGTGCCTGGAGTTTCGATCAAGAGACCCAGTACTTC,CAWSFDQETQYF
-,TRBJ2-1,-,TRBV13,13,TGTGCCAGCAGCTTAGTACTAAACAATGAGCAGTTCTTC,CASSLVLNNEQFF
-,TRBJ1-3,-,TRBV11-2,19,TGTGCCAGCAGCTTAGATCAGAGAAAGGGGGACCTGAAGGGAAACACCATATATTTT,CASSLDQRKGDLKGNTIYF
-,TRBJ2-7,TRBD2,TRBV6-1,15,TGTGCCAGCAGACGGTGGACTAGCGGGAGTACCGAGCAGTACTTC,CASRRWTSGSTEQYF
-,TRBJ2-3,-,TRBV11-3,11,TGTGCCAGACGGACGTCCAATACGCAGTATTTT,CARRTSNTQYF
-,TRBJ2-2,TRBD2,TRBV2,16,TGTGCCAGCATCGGGACTAGCGGGGGACTCACCGGGGAGCTGTTTTTT,CASIGTSGGLTGELFF
-,TRBJ1-5,-,TRBV9,15,TGTGCCAGCAGCCTAGGGATTGGGGGGAATCAGCCCCAGCATTTT,CASSLGIGGNQPQHF
-,TRBJ2-1,TRBD1,TRBV27,13,TGTGCCAGCAGCGGACAGGGTCAGGGTGAGCAGTTCTTC,CASSGQGQGEQFF
-,TRBJ2-7,TRBD1,TRBV9,16,TGTGCCAGCAGCGCAGGTGGGACAGGGGTCGCCTACGAGCAGTACTTC,CASSAGGTGVAYEQYF
-,TRBJ2-7,TRBD2,TRBV6-5,16,TGTGCCAGCAGTTCGGTGGGACTAGCGGGGGCCTACGAGCAGTACTTC,CASSSVGLAGAYEQYF
-,TRBJ1-1,TRBD1,TRBV9,15,TGTGCCAGCAGCGTAGATCCAGGGGGCGTAACTGAAGCTTTCTTT,CASSVDPGGVTEAFF
-,TRBJ2-2,TRBD2,TRBV25-1,16,TGTGCCAGCAGGGCAACTAGCGGGGAGAACACCGGGGAGCTGTTTTTT,CASRATSGENTGELFF
-,TRBJ2-1,-,TRBV5-1,14,TGCGCCAGCAGCTTGGGCAGTAGCTACAATGAGCAGTTCTTC,CASSLGSSYNEQFF
-,TRBJ1-1,-,TRBV5-1,15,TGCGCCAGCAGCTTGTTCCCGGGTGAGGGCACTGAAGCTTTCTTT,CASSLFPGEGTEAFF
-,TRBJ2-3,-,TRBV28,15,TGTGCCAGCGATTATAGGGGCGGGGGCACAGATACGCAGTATTTT,CASDYRGGGTDTQYF
-,TRBJ2-2,-,TRBV10-2,14,TGCGCCAGCAGTGAGGCAGGGGACACCGGGGAGCTGTTTTTT,CASSEAGDTGELFF
-,TRBJ2-5,-,TRBV28,13,TGTGCCAGCACCTCAATGGGGCGAGAGACCCAGTACTTC,CASTSMGRETQYF
-,TRBJ2-2,-,TRBV4-1,14,TGCGCCAGCAGTAGGGCGGCCCGGACCGGGGAGCTGTTTTTT,CASSRAARTGELFF
-,TRBJ2-7,TRBD1,TRBV7-9,16,TGTGCCAGCAGCTTCCGGGACAGGGAGGGTTCCTACGAGCAGTACTTC,CASSFRDREGSYEQYF
-,TRBJ2-2,TRBD2,TRBV28,18,TGTGCCAGCAGTCCAGCCGGGACTAGCGGGCACGACGTCGGGGAGCTGTTTTTT,CASSPAGTSGHDVGELFF
-,TRBJ1-4,-,TRBV10-2,15,TGCGCCAGCAGTGAGTCAGGGTTGGGGTTTAGAAAACTGTTTTTT,CASSESGLGFRKLFF
-,TRBJ1-2,-,TRBV6-5,13,TGTGCCAGCAGAGTTGGACGGACGTGGGGCTACACCTTC,CASRVGRTWGYTF
-,TRBJ1-4,TRBD1,TRBV30,15,TGTGCCTGGAGTGTAGGTGCAGGGGGCTTTGAAAAACTGTTTTTT,CAWSVGAGGFEKLFF